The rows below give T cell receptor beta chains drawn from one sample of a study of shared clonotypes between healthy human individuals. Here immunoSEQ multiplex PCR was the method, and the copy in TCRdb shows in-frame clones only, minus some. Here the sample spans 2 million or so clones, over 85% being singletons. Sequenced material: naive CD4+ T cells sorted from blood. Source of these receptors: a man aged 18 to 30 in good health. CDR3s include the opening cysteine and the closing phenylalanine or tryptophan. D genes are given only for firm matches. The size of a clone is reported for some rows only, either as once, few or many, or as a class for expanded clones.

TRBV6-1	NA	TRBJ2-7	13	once	CASSELPFPAQYF	TGTGCCAGCAGTGAATTACCTTTTCCCGCGCAGTACTTC
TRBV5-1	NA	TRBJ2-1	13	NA	CASSLNVFDEQFF	TGCGCCAGCAGCTTGAATGTCTTCGATGAGCAGTTCTTC
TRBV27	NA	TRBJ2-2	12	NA	CASSAHTGELFF	TGTGCCAGCAGTGCGCACACCGGGGAGCTGTTTTTT
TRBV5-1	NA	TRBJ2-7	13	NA	CASSRDNSYEQYF	TGCGCCAGCAGCCGCGACAACTCCTACGAGCAGTACTTC
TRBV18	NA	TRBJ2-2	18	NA	CASSPTLLRQRGTGELFF	TGTGCCAGCTCACCTACCCTTCTCCGCCAACGAGGCACCGGGGAGCTGTTTTTT
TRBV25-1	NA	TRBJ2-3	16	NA	CASSQPLTGTPGTQYF	TGTGCCAGCAGTCAACCTCTGACAGGAACCCCCGGCACGCAGTATTTT
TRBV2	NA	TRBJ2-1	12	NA	CASQRDYNEQFF	TGTGCCAGCCAACGGGACTACAATGAGCAGTTCTTC
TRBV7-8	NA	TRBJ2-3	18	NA	CASSSGTSMYGRTDTQYF	TGTGCCAGCAGCTCCGGGACTTCAATGTACGGGAGAACAGATACGCAGTATTTT
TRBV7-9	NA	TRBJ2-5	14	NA	CASSWQGNQETQYF	TGTGCCAGCAGCTGGCAGGGAAACCAAGAGACCCAGTACTTC
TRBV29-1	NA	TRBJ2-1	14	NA	CSVRAPPTNNEQFF	TGCAGCGTTCGGGCCCCTCCCACTAACAATGAGCAGTTCTTC
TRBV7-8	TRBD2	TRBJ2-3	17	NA	CASSYGSGRVSTDTQYF	TGTGCCAGCAGCTACGGTAGCGGGAGGGTCAGCACAGATACGCAGTATTTT